This TCR beta chain was obtained from a study of blood T cell repertoires in COVID-19. TCRdb's table, derived via immunoSEQ multiplex PCR, lists solely in-frame clones and lacks some. The table records 140,000 to 150,000 clones, around 88% of them present only once. This CDR3 has 14 residues. Germline trimming cut 6 bases from V and 5 bases from J; bases unmatched to any gene: 10. Germline V lookup: CDR1 MDHEN, CDR2 SYDVKM. The J gene is TRBJ2-7, the V gene TRBV28, with 7 bases that match TRBD2. The clonotype originates from a man in his sixties with active or convalescent COVID-19. Sequenced sample: peripheral blood. The CDR3 region is CASSPGGGFDEQYF. The CDR3 DNA sequence: TGTGCCAGCAGCCCCGGCGGGGGATTTGACGAGCAGTACTTC. The full variable domain, rest sourced from reference TRBV28 and TRBJ2-7, is DVKVTQSSRYLVKRTGEKVFLECVQDMDHENMFWYRQDPGLGLRLIYFSYDVKMKEKGDIPEGYSVSREKKERFSLILESASTNQTSMYLCASSPGGGFDEQYFGPGTRLTVT.